Reported below is one T cell receptor beta chain. What it binds is unknown. The sample has other DNA sequences that encode this CDR3 too. After removal of 3 bases from V and 4 bases from J, the junction contained 0 bases not matched to a gene. CDR1 SGDLS and CDR2 YYNGEE come from the germline V gene. This CDR3 has 13 residues. cDNA prepared by RNA extraction and subsequent reverse transcription served as the template for sequencing. The protocol was immunoSEQ multiplex PCR, while the TCRdb copy is restricted to in-frame clones and leaves out a portion. The sample yields more than 150,000 clones, roughly half seen once. This sample stems from a study of CD8+ T cells in alopecia areata. Whole-study context: Twice a day, 5 to 10 mg of oral tofacitinib was administered to treated patients.

The treatment was: oral pan-JAK inhibitor, 5-10 mg twice daily. Study-wide results and limits: Only one nonresponder was present, which leaves the link between baseline CD8+ expansion and response uncertain. Normal scalp showed lower clonality than lesional scalp, especially alopecia totalis/universalis. Both scalp clonality and the expanded CD8+ clones among the top 100 showed a significant decrease with tofacitinib.

Source: CD8+ T cells sorted from blood, taken at approximately week 52, from a patient treated with tofacitinib. This TCR derives from a human donor with alopecia areata. The chain joins TRBV9 to TRBJ2-1, with TRBD1 matching over 8 bases. The CDR3, as DNA: TGTGCCAGCAGCGGACAGGGGTACAATGAGCAGTTCTTC. Protein product: CASSGQGYNEQFF.